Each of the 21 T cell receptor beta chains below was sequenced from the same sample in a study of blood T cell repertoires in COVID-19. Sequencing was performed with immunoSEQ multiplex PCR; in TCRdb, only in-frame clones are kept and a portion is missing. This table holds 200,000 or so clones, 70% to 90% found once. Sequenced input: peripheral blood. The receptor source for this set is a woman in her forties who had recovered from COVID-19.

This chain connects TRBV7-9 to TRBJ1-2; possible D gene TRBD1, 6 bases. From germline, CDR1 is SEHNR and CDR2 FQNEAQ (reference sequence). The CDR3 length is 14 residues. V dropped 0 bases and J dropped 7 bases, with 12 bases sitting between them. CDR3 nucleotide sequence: TGTGCCAGCAGCTTAGCCGCGGGGGCGAGTGGCTACACCTTC. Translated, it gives CASSLAAGASGYTF.

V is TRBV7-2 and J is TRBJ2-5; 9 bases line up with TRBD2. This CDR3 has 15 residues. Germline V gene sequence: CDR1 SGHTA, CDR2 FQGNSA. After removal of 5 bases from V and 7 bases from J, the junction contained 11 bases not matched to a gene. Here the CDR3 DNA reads TGTGCCAGCAGCCCCGTTTGGGGCGGGAGGGGGACCCAGTACTTC. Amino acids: CASSPVWGGRGTQYF.

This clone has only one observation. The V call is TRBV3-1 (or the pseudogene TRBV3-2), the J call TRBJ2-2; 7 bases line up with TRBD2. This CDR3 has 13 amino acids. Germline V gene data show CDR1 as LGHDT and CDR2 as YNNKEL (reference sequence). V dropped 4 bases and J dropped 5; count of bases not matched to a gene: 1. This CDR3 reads CASSRGSTGELFF. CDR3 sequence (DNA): TGTGCCAGCAGCCGCGGGAGTACCGGGGAGCTGTTTTTT.

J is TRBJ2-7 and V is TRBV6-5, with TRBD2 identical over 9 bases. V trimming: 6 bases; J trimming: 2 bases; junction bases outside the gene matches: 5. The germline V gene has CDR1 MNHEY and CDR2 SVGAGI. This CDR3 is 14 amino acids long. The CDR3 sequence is CASRPAGGPYEQYF. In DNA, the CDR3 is TGTGCCAGCAGGCCAGCGGGAGGTCCCTACGAGCAGTACTTC.

The CDR3 here is CASSPATGVSETQYF. The CDR3 region has the DNA TGTGCCAGCTCACCGGCGACAGGGGTTTCGGAGACCCAGTACTTC. The chain couples TRBV18 to TRBJ2-5; 8 nucleotides agree with TRBD1. V gave up 3 bases and J gave up 5 bases; unmatched junction bases: 8. Looked up from germline, CDR1 is KGHSH and CDR2 is LQKENI. The CDR3 runs 15 residues.

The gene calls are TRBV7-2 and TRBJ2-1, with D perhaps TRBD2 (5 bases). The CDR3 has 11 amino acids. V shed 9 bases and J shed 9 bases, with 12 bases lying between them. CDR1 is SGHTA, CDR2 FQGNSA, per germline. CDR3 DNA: TGTGCCAGGCGCGACGGAGGTGAGCAGTTCTTC. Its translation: CARRDGGEQFF.

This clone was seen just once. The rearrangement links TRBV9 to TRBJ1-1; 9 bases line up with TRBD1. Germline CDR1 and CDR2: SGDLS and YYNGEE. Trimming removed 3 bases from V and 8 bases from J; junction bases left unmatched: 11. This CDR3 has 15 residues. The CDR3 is CASSGPGQGPLEAFF. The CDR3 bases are TGTGCCAGCAGCGGACCGGGACAGGGCCCCCTGGAAGCTTTCTTT.

In DNA, the CDR3 is TGTGCCAGCAGTGGTGATTCGACAGGGGGCTCACCCCTCCACTTT. Its translation: CASSGDSTGGSPLHF. The rearrangement joins TRBV2 to TRBJ1-6; 10 bases line up with TRBD1. The CDR3 has 15 residues. Per the germline V gene, CDR1 is SNHLY and CDR2 is FYNNEI. Trimming cost V 4 bases and J 10 bases; bases outside gene matches: 7.

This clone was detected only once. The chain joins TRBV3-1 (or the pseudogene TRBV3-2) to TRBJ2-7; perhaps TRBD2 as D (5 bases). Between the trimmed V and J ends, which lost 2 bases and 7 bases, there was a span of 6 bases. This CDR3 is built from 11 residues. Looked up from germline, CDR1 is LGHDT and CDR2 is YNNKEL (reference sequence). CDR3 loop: CASSQTGEQYF. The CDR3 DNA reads TGTGCCAGCAGCCAAACGGGAGAGCAGTACTTC.

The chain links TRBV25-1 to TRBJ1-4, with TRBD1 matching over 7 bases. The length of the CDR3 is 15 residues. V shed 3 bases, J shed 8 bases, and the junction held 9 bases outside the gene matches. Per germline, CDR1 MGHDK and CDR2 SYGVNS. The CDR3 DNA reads TGTGCCAGCAGTGACCCGAGACAGGGAGACGAAAAACTGTTTTTT. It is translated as CASSDPRQGDEKLFF.

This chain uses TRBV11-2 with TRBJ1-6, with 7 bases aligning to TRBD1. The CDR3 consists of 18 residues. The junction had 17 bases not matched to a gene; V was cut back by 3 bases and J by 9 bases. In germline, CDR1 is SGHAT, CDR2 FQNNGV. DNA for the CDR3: TGTGCCAGCAGCTTGAGACCGGGACAGTTTACGTGGGGTTCACCCCTCCACTTT. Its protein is CASSLRPGQFTWGSPLHF.

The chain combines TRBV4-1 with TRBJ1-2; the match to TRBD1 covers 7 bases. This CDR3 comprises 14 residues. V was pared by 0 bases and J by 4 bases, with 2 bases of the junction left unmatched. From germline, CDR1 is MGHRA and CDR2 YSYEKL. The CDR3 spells CASSQEGQLYGYTF. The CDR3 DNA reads TGCGCCAGCAGCCAAGAGGGACAGCTCTATGGCTACACCTTC.

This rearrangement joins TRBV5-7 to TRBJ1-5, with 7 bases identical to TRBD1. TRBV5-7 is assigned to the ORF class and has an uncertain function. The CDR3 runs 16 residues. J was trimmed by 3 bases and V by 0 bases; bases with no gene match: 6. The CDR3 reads CASSLGQGAFNQPQHF. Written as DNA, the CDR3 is TGTGCCAGCAGCTTGGGACAGGGAGCCTTCAATCAGCCCCAGCATTTT.

The DNA of the CDR3 is TGTGCCACCAGCCTGGGGCTAGCGGGAGCTACTGAGCAGTTCTTC. Its translation: CATSLGLAGATEQFF. The genes are TRBV24-1 and TRBJ2-1, with 10 bases identical to TRBD2. This CDR3 comprises 15 residues. J was trimmed by 9 bases and V by 7 bases; bases with no gene match: 11. Germline CDR1 reads KGHDR; CDR2 reads SFDVKD.

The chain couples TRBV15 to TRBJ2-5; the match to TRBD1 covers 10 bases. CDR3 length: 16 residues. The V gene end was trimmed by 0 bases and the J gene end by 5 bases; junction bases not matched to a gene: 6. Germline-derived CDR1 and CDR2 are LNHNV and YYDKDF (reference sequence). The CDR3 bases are TGTGCCACCAGCAGAGATGGTGTGGGACAGGGGGAGACCCAGTACTTC. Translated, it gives CATSRDGVGQGETQYF.

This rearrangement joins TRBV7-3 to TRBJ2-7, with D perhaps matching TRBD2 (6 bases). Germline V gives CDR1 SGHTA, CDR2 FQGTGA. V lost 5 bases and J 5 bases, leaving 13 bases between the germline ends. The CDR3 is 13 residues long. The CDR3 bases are TGTGCCAGCAGCCTAAACGCGGGGAACGAGCAGTACTTC. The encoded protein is CASSLNAGNEQYF.

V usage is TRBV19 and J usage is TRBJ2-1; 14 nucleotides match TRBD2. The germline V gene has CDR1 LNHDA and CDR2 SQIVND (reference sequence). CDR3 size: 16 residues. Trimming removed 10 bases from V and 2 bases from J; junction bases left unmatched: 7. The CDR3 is CATGTSGRGTYNEQFF. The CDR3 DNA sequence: TGTGCCACTGGGACTAGCGGGAGAGGAACCTACAATGAGCAGTTCTTC.

The CDR3 is CAYGWPQGFYNEQFF. In DNA, the CDR3 is TGTGCCTACGGTTGGCCCCAGGGGTTCTACAATGAGCAGTTCTTC. V usage is TRBV30 and J usage is TRBJ2-1; possibly TRBD1 for D (6 bases). CDR3 length: 15 residues. Trimming took 7 bases from V and 3 from J, leaving 19 bases between them. From germline, CDR1 is GTSNPN and CDR2 SVGIG (reference sequence).

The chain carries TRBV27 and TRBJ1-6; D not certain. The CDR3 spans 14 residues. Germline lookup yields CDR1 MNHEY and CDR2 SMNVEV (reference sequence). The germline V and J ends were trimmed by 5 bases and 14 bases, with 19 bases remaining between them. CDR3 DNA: TGTGCCAGCAGTGCGGGCCCAGCTGGGGTAACCCTCCACTTT. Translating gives CASSAGPAGVTLHF.

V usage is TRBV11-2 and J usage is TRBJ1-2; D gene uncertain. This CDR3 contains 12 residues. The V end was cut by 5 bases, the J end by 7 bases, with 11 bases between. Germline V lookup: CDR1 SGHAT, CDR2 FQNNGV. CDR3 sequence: CASSPQYSGYTF. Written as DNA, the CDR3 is TGTGCCAGCAGCCCCCAGTATTCTGGCTACACCTTC.

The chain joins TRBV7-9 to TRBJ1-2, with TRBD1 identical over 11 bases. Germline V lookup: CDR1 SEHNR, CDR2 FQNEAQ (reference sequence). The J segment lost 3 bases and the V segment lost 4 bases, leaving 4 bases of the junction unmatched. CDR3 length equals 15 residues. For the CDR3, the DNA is TGTGCCAGCAGCTCCCCGGGACAGGGGGACTATGGCTACACCTTC. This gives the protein CASSSPGQGDYGYTF.